This entry is about one T cell receptor (beta chain). Its antigen is undetermined. This entry is derived from a study of graft-versus-host responses after intestinal transplantation. Study summary: For two to four years after anti-thymocyte globulin induction, all recipients took tacrolimus and steroids.

Measured with immunoSEQ multiplex PCR; TCRdb has only the in-frame clones, and not every one. The table records 150,000 or so clones, 92% of them present only once. Losses at the gene ends were 1 base for V and 2 bases for J; bases not matched to a gene: 3. Germline V CDR1 and CDR2: SGHDT, YYEEEE. The CDR3 covers 15 residues. Whole-study results and caveats: Some patients had graft-donor T cell macrochimerism, and their allografts showed high graft-versus-host to host-versus-graft clonal ratios. Circulating GvH clones peaking coincided with falling HvG clones soon after transplant.

The origin of this receptor is a human donor who received an intestinal transplant. The gene calls are TRBV5-6 and TRBJ1-3; 7 nucleotides line up with TRBD1. The specimen was unstimulated CD4+ T cells sorted from spleen or lymph node cells, collected before intestinal transplant. CDR3 protein: CASSLLTGPGNTIYF. The CDR3 DNA sequence: TGTGCCAGCAGCTTGTTGACAGGGCCTGGAAACACCATATATTTT.